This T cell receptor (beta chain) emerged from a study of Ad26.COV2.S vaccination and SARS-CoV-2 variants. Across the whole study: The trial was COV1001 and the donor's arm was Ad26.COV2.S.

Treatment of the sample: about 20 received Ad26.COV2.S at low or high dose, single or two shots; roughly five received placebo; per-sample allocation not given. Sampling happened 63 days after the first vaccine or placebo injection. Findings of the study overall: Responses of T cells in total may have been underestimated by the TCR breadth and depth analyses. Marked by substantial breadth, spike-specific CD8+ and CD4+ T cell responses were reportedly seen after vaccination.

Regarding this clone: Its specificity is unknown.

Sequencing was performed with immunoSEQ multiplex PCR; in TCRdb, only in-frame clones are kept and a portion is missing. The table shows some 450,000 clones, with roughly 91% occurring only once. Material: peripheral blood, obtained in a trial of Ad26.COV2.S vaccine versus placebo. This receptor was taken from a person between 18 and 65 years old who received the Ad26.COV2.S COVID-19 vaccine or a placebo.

The CDR3 reads CASSIASGQTYEQYF. CDR3 DNA sequence: TGTGCCAGTAGTATTGCGTCCGGGCAGACTTACGAGCAGTACTTC. The V call is TRBV19, the J call TRBJ2-7, with no clear D. CDR1 and CDR2 from the germline V gene are LNHDA and SQIVND (reference sequence). The CDR3 contains 15 residues. V was shortened by 3 bases and J by 4 bases, with 16 bases between the two germline ends.